In this sample, the clone carrying this TCR beta chain turned up once. The data were taken from a study of cytomegalovirus exposure and HLA in healthy donors. Amplification used 60 Vbeta primers and 13 Jbeta primers. The table came from immunoSEQ multiplex PCR; TCRdb's copy has only in-frame clones and leaves some out. The sample shows roughly 190,000 clones, 80% of them seen only once. This CDR3 spans 18 amino acids. The germline CDR1 and CDR2 sequences are MGHDK and SYGVNS. The ends were cut back, 5 bases at V and 0 bases at J, with 20 bases in the middle. The receptor was isolated from a middle-aged man in good health and CMV-seropositive. This chain links TRBV25-1 with TRBJ1-5; no reliable D call. What was sequenced was PBMCs. In DNA form, the CDR3 reads TGTGCCAGCAGTTCTCGGGATACCGACCTAGGTAGCAATCAGCCCCAGCATTTT. This sequence encodes CASSSRDTDLGSNQPQHF.